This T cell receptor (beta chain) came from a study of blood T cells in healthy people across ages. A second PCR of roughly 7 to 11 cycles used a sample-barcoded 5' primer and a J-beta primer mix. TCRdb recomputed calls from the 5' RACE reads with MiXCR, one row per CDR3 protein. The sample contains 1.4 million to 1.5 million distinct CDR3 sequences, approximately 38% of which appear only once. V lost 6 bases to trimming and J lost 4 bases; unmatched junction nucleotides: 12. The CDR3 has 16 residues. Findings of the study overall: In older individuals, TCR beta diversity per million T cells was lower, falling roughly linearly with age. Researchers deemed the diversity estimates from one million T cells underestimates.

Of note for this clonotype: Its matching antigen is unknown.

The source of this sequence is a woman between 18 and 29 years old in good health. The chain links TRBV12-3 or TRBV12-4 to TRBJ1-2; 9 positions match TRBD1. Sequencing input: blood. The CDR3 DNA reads TGTGCCAGCAGCTCACCTCCGGGACAGGGAGTCTATGGCTACACCTTC. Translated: CASSSPPGQGVYGYTF.